The sequence of this T cell receptor (beta chain) was determined in a study of blood T cell repertoires in COVID-19. Whole-study context: Specimens from acute and convalescent COVID-19 originated in the United States, Italy and Spain.

The V gene lost 5 bases and the J gene lost 0 bases, with 14 bases spanning the gap. The germline V gene encodes CDR1 MNHEY and CDR2 SMNVEV (reference sequence). The CDR3 contains 16 residues. How the authors handled the data: Amplifying reference gene primers gave estimates of nucleated cell counts. Generated by immunoSEQ multiplex PCR, the TCRdb table keeps only in-frame clones and is missing some. V and J calls and clone size follow that table, whereas D and trimming were derived from the DNA. The table includes around 170,000 clones, 84% detected once. The specimen was peripheral blood. The sequence was collected from a young man with active or convalescent COVID-19. The chain couples TRBV27 to TRBJ2-1; tentatively, D is TRBD1 (5 bases). DNA for the CDR3: TGTGCCAGCAGTCTAAGGCACAGGAGCTCCTACAATGAGCAGTTCTTC. It translates to CASSLRHRSSYNEQFF.